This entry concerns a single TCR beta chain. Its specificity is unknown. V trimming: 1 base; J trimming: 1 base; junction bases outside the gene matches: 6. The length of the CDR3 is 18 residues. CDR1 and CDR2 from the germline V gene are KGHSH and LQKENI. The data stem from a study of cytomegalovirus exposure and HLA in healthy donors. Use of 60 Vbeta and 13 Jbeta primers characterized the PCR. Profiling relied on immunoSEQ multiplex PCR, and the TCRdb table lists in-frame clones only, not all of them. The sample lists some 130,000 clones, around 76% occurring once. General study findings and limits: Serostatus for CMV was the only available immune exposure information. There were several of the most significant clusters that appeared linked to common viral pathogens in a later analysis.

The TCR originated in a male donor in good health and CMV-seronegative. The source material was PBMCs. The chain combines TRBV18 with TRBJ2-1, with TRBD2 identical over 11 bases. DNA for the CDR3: TGTGCCAGCTCACCACGGACTAGCGGGTTAGGATCCTACAATGAGCAGTTCTTC. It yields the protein CASSPRTSGLGSYNEQFF.